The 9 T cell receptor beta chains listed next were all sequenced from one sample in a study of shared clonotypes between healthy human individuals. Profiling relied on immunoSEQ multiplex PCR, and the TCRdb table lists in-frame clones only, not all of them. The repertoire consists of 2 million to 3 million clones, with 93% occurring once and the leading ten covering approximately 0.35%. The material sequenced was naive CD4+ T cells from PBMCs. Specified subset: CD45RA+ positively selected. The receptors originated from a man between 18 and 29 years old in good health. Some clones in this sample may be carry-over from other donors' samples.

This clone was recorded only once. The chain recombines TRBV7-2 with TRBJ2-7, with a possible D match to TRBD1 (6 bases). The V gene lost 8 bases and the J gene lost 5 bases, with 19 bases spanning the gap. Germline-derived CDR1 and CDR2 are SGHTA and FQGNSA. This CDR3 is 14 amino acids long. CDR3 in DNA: TGTGCCAGCGGGACAATATTCCTAGCCCACGAGCAGTACTTC. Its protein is CASGTIFLAHEQYF.

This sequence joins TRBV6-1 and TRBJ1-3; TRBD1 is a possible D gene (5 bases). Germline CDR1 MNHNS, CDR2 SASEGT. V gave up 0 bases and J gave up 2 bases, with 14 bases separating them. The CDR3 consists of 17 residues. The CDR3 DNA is TGTGCCAGCAGTGAAGCGGTTACGGCGGGGGCTGGAAACACCATATATTTT. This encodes CASSEAVTAGAGNTIYF.

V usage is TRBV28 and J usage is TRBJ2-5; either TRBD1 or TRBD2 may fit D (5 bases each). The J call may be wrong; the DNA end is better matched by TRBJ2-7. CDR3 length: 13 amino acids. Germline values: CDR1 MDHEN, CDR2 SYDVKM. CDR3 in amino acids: CASSGGSHYEQYF. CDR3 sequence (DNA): TGTGCCAGCAGTGGGGGATCCCACTACGAGCAGTACTTC.

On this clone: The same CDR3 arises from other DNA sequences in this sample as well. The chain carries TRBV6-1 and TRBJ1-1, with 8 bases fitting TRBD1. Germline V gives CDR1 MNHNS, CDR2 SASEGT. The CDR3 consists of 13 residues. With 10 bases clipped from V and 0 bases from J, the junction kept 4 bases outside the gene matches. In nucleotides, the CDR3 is TGTGCCACCCGACAGGGGTTGAACACTGAAGCTTTCTTT. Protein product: CATRQGLNTEAFF.

This chain's CDR3 is CASSQELAGAAYEQYF. The CDR3, as DNA: TGCGCCAGCAGCCAAGAACTAGCGGGAGCAGCCTACGAGCAGTACTTC. This chain links TRBV4-3 with TRBJ2-7; 11 positions agree with TRBD2. This CDR3 has 16 residues. Trimming cost V 0 bases and J 2 bases; bases outside gene matches: 3. Germline V gives CDR1 LGHNA, CDR2 YSLEER.

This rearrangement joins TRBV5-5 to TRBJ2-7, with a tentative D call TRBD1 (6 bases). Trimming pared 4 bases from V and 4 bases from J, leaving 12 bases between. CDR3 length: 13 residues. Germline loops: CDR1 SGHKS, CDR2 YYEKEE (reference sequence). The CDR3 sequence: CASSGLQGYEQYF. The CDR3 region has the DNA TGTGCCAGCAGCGGCCTACAGGGATACGAGCAGTACTTC.

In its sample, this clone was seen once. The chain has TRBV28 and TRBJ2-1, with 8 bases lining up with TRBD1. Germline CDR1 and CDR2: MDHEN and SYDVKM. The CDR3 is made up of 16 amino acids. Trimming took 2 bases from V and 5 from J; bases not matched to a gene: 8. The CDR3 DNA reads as TGTGCCAGCAGTTTACTGGGACAGGTGCTCCACAATGAGCAGTTCTTC. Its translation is CASSLLGQVLHNEQFF.

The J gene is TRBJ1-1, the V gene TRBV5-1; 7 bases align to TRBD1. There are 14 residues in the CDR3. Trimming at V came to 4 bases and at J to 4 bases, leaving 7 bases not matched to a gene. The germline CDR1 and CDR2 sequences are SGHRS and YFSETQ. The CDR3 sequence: CASSGQDPGTEAFF. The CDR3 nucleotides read TGCGCCAGCAGCGGACAGGACCCCGGCACTGAAGCTTTCTTT.

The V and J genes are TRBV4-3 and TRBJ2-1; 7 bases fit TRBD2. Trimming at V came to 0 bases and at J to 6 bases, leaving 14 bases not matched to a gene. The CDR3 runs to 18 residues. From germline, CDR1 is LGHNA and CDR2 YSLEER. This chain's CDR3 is CASSQDNRDWRGFNEQFF. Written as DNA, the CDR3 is TGCGCCAGCAGCCAAGATAATAGGGACTGGCGGGGGTTCAATGAGCAGTTCTTC.